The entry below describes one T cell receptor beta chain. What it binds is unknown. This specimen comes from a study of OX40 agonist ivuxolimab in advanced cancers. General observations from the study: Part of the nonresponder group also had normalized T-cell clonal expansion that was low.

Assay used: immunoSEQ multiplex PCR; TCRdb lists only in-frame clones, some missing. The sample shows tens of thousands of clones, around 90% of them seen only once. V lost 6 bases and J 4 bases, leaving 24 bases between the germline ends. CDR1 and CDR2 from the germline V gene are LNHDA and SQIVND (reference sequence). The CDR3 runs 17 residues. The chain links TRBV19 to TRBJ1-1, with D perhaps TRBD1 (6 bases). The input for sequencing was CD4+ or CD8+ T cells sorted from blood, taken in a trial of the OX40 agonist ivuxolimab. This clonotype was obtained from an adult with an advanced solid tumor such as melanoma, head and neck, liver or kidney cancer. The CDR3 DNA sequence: TGTGCCAGTAGCCCCGGGGGGGGGCAGAGGGTGAGCACTGAAGCTTTCTTT. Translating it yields CASSPGGGQRVSTEAFF.